The rows below give T cell receptor beta chains drawn from one sample of a study of regulatory T cells in long-lasting Graves disease. Via MiXCR, TCRdb re-called the multiplex PCR reads, giving one row per CDR3 protein. The data show 500,000 to 700,000 distinct CDR3 sequences, about 30% seen once. Sample: peripheral blood mononuclear cells (PBMCs), taken when the disease was refractory, from a patient treated with antithyroid drugs. These receptors originate from a female donor with Graves disease. Each CDR3 is given with its conserved first and last residue. D genes are given only for firm matches. Size is stated for part of the rows, as once, few or many counts, or as a class when the clone is expanded.

j_call: TRBJ2-7; clone_size: few; v_call: TRBV20-1; d_call: NA; cdr3_nt: TGCAGTGCCAGAGCAGGCACTACCTACGAGCAGTACTTC; cdr3_aa: CSARAGTTYEQYF
j_call: TRBJ1-2; clone_size: NA; v_call: TRBV15; d_call: TRBD1; cdr3_nt: TGTGCCACCAGCCCCGACAGGGTGCGAGGCTACACCTTC; cdr3_aa: CATSPDRVRGYTF
j_call: TRBJ2-7; clone_size: few; v_call: TRBV20-1; d_call: NA; cdr3_nt: TGCAGTGCTCTGGGTGGACCCTACGAGCAGTACTTC; cdr3_aa: CSALGGPYEQYF
j_call: TRBJ2-7; clone_size: NA; v_call: TRBV7-2; d_call: TRBD2; cdr3_nt: TGTGCCAGCAGGCACCTTTGGGGACTAGCGGATTACGAGCAGTACTTC; cdr3_aa: CASRHLWGLADYEQYF
j_call: TRBJ2-7; clone_size: many; v_call: TRBV2; d_call: NA; cdr3_nt: TGTGCCAACCGGGACCGCTACTCCTACGAGCAGTACTTC; cdr3_aa: CANRDRYSYEQYF
j_call: TRBJ1-2; clone_size: NA; v_call: TRBV11-1; d_call: NA; cdr3_nt: TGTGCCAGCAGCTTCGGGGTCTACTATGGCCACACCTTC; cdr3_aa: CASSFGVYYGHTF
j_call: TRBJ2-7; clone_size: few; v_call: TRBV11-2; d_call: NA; cdr3_nt: TGTGCCAGCAGCTTAGCGGGAGATATGTACGAGCAGTACTTC; cdr3_aa: CASSLAGDMYEQYF
j_call: TRBJ1-6; clone_size: few; v_call: TRBV7-9; d_call: NA; cdr3_nt: TGTGCCAGCAGCTTAGACGTTGCAGATTCACCCCTCCACTTT; cdr3_aa: CASSLDVADSPLHF
j_call: TRBJ1-2; clone_size: few; v_call: TRBV19; d_call: TRBD1; cdr3_nt: TGTGCCAGTAGTCCGCTGACAGGGGCCAGCTATGGCTACACCTTC; cdr3_aa: CASSPLTGASYGYTF
j_call: TRBJ2-7; clone_size: many; v_call: TRBV12-3/TRBV12-4; d_call: TRBD1; cdr3_nt: TGTGCCAGCAGTTCCACAGGGGTGTACGAGCAGTACTTC; cdr3_aa: CASSSTGVYEQYF
j_call: TRBJ1-5; clone_size: few; v_call: TRBV28; d_call: TRBD1; cdr3_nt: TGTGCCAGCAGAACATGGACAGGGCCTAGCAATCAGCCCCAGCATTTT; cdr3_aa: CASRTWTGPSNQPQHF
j_call: TRBJ1-2; clone_size: many; v_call: TRBV28; d_call: NA; cdr3_nt: TGTGCCAGCAGGACAGTGATCCTCTCCATGGGCTACACCTTC; cdr3_aa: CASRTVILSMGYTF
j_call: TRBJ2-4; clone_size: NA; v_call: TRBV2; d_call: NA; cdr3_nt: TGTGCCAGCAGTTTTGGCCGGAATACCAAAAACATTCAGTACTTC; cdr3_aa: CASSFGRNTKNIQYF
j_call: TRBJ1-1; clone_size: NA; v_call: TRBV10-3; d_call: NA; cdr3_nt: TGTGCCATCAGTGGTGTAGGGATGGACACTGAAGCTTTCTTT; cdr3_aa: CAISGVGMDTEAFF
j_call: TRBJ1-5; clone_size: few; v_call: TRBV20-1; d_call: NA; cdr3_nt: TGCAGTGCTAGCTATTACGGGCAGCCCCAGCATTTT; cdr3_aa: CSASYYGQPQHF
j_call: TRBJ1-3; clone_size: NA; v_call: TRBV11-2; d_call: NA; cdr3_nt: TGTGCCAGCAGCCCTAGGGGAGGCCCCTCTGGAAACACCATATATTTT; cdr3_aa: CASSPRGGPSGNTIYF
j_call: TRBJ1-2; clone_size: NA; v_call: TRBV4-1; d_call: NA; cdr3_nt: TGCGCCAGCAGCCGCCTGTGGGGGGGCGCTGAGGACGGCTACACCTTC; cdr3_aa: CASSRLWGGAEDGYTF
j_call: TRBJ1-2; clone_size: NA; v_call: TRBV7-2; d_call: NA; cdr3_nt: TGTGCCAGCAGTCTCGCCGCTACTAGTCTTAATAACTATGGCTACACCTTC; cdr3_aa: CASSLAATSLNNYGYTF
j_call: TRBJ1-2; clone_size: few; v_call: TRBV20-1; d_call: TRBD1; cdr3_nt: TGCAGTGCTAGCAGACAGGGATCTCCGTTATATGGCTACACCTTC; cdr3_aa: CSASRQGSPLYGYTF
j_call: TRBJ2-7; clone_size: many; v_call: TRBV7-9; d_call: TRBD2; cdr3_nt: TGTGCCAGCAGATCTCTCGGGACTAGCGGGAGCTACGAGCAGTACTTC; cdr3_aa: CASRSLGTSGSYEQYF
j_call: TRBJ2-7; clone_size: NA; v_call: TRBV5-1; d_call: TRBD1; cdr3_nt: TGCGCCAGCAGCATAGGACAGGTCTCCTACGAGCAGTACTTC; cdr3_aa: CASSIGQVSYEQYF
j_call: TRBJ2-2; clone_size: NA; v_call: TRBV5-1; d_call: NA; cdr3_nt: TGCGCCAGCAGCAAAGTCTTAGGGACCGGGGAGCTGTTTTTT; cdr3_aa: CASSKVLGTGELFF
j_call: TRBJ1-2; clone_size: many; v_call: TRBV7-8; d_call: NA; cdr3_nt: TGTGCCAGCAGCTCGATAGGGGGTCGGGGAGGAAATGGCTACACCTTC; cdr3_aa: CASSSIGGRGGNGYTF
j_call: TRBJ1-2; clone_size: NA; v_call: TRBV11-2; d_call: NA; cdr3_nt: TGTGCCAGCAGCTTGGATGGGGCAGTCAACTATGGCTACACCTTC; cdr3_aa: CASSLDGAVNYGYTF
j_call: TRBJ2-5; clone_size: once; v_call: TRBV3-1; d_call: TRBD2; cdr3_nt: TGTGCCAGCAGCCCCAACCGCGATGTTACTAGCGGGAGTGGGGGTGGGCAAGAGACCCAGTACTTC; cdr3_aa: CASSPNRDVTSGSGGGQETQYF
j_call: TRBJ2-2; clone_size: once; v_call: TRBV12-3/TRBV12-4; d_call: TRBD1; cdr3_nt: TGTGCCAGCAGAAGGACAGGGAAGCACGGGGAGCTGTTTTTT; cdr3_aa: CASRRTGKHGELFF
j_call: TRBJ1-1; clone_size: NA; v_call: TRBV11-2; d_call: TRBD1; cdr3_nt: TGTGCCAGCAGCTCGCCAGTCGGGACAGAGTTTATGAACACTGAAGCTTTCTTT; cdr3_aa: CASSSPVGTEFMNTEAFF
j_call: TRBJ1-1; clone_size: few; v_call: TRBV19; d_call: TRBD1; cdr3_nt: TGTGCCAGTAGTATCCAGACAGGGGGCATGAACACTGAAGCTTTCTTT; cdr3_aa: CASSIQTGGMNTEAFF
j_call: TRBJ2-5; clone_size: few; v_call: TRBV5-1; d_call: NA; cdr3_nt: TGCGCCAACAGCGACCAAGAGACCCAGTACTTC; cdr3_aa: CANSDQETQYF
j_call: TRBJ1-1; clone_size: NA; v_call: TRBV20-1; d_call: TRBD1; cdr3_nt: TGCAGTGCTAGAGATTTTCGGACAGGGCATTTGAACACTGAAGCTTTCTTT; cdr3_aa: CSARDFRTGHLNTEAFF
j_call: TRBJ2-7; clone_size: NA; v_call: TRBV29-1; d_call: NA; cdr3_nt: TGCAGCGGGTCCTGGGGCTTAAGCAACGAGCAGTACTTC; cdr3_aa: CSGSWGLSNEQYF
j_call: TRBJ1-1; clone_size: few; v_call: TRBV28; d_call: TRBD1; cdr3_nt: TGTGCCAGCAGTCCCCCAATCTCCGGGGACAGGGGCATGAACACTGAAGCTTTCTTT; cdr3_aa: CASSPPISGDRGMNTEAFF
j_call: TRBJ1-5; clone_size: many; v_call: TRBV7-8; d_call: NA; cdr3_nt: TGTGCCAGCAGCCCCCCCAGGACCGGGATCAATCAGCCCCAGCATTTT; cdr3_aa: CASSPPRTGINQPQHF
j_call: TRBJ2-7; clone_size: NA; v_call: TRBV20-1; d_call: TRBD2; cdr3_nt: TGCAGTGCGAGTCGTGGAACGTGGGGGGGTGAGCAGTACTTC; cdr3_aa: CSASRGTWGGEQYF
j_call: TRBJ1-4; clone_size: NA; v_call: TRBV3-1; d_call: TRBD1; cdr3_nt: TGTGCCAGCAGCCAAGGCCCTGCACAGGGGATGGGAGTGGAAAAACTGTTTTTT; cdr3_aa: CASSQGPAQGMGVEKLFF
j_call: TRBJ1-1; clone_size: NA; v_call: TRBV19; d_call: NA; cdr3_nt: TGTGCCAGTAGTATAACTAGACCTAGGCACACTGAAGCTTTCTTT; cdr3_aa: CASSITRPRHTEAFF
j_call: TRBJ2-1; clone_size: NA; v_call: TRBV28; d_call: NA; cdr3_nt: TGTGCCAGCAGTCCCCGAGGACAGTACAATGAGCAGTTCTTC; cdr3_aa: CASSPRGQYNEQFF
j_call: TRBJ2-7; clone_size: few; v_call: TRBV7-9; d_call: NA; cdr3_nt: TGTGCCAGCAGCCAACCGGGACACACCTACGAGCAGTACTTC; cdr3_aa: CASSQPGHTYEQYF
j_call: TRBJ2-5; clone_size: many; v_call: TRBV28; d_call: NA; cdr3_nt: TGTGCCAGCAGTTTAACAGGGACTTCGGCCCAGTACTTC; cdr3_aa: CASSLTGTSAQYF
j_call: TRBJ2-7; clone_size: once; v_call: TRBV4-2; d_call: NA; cdr3_nt: TGTGCCAGCAGCCTAGGGAGCAACTCCTACGAGCAGTACTTC; cdr3_aa: CASSLGSNSYEQYF
j_call: TRBJ2-4; clone_size: NA; v_call: TRBV11-2; d_call: NA; cdr3_nt: TGTGCCAGCAGCCCGGGGCGTAAAAACATTCAGTACTTC; cdr3_aa: CASSPGRKNIQYF
j_call: TRBJ1-1; clone_size: NA; v_call: TRBV6-2/TRBV6-3; d_call: NA; cdr3_nt: TGTGCCAGCAGTGAATCCGGAAGAGGGTTACGGACTGAAGCTTTCTTT; cdr3_aa: CASSESGRGLRTEAFF
j_call: TRBJ1-1; clone_size: few; v_call: TRBV3-1; d_call: NA; cdr3_nt: TGTGCCAGCAGCCACAATTCAGCAGGTACTGAAGCTTTCTTT; cdr3_aa: CASSHNSAGTEAFF
j_call: TRBJ1-1; clone_size: NA; v_call: TRBV28; d_call: NA; cdr3_nt: TGTGCCAGCAGTTTATCTTTTGGTTGGGGGAACACTGAAGCTTTCTTT; cdr3_aa: CASSLSFGWGNTEAFF
j_call: TRBJ1-5; clone_size: many; v_call: TRBV28; d_call: NA; cdr3_nt: TGTGCCAGCAGTTTGGGGTACCAGCCCCAGCATTTT; cdr3_aa: CASSLGYQPQHF
j_call: TRBJ1-4; clone_size: NA; v_call: TRBV7-9; d_call: TRBD1; cdr3_nt: TGTGCCAGCAGCTCTTCCCTGGACAGGGGAGTCGAAAAACTGTTTTTT; cdr3_aa: CASSSSLDRGVEKLFF
j_call: TRBJ2-3; clone_size: NA; v_call: TRBV5-1; d_call: TRBD1; cdr3_nt: TGCGCCAGCAGCTTGGTTACCAATCGGGACAGGGGGCCCACAGATACGCAGTATTTT; cdr3_aa: CASSLVTNRDRGPTDTQYF
j_call: TRBJ1-2; clone_size: few; v_call: TRBV18; d_call: NA; cdr3_nt: TGTGCCAGCTCACCCAGTCGGACAGAACCGGGCTATGGCTACACCTTC; cdr3_aa: CASSPSRTEPGYGYTF
j_call: TRBJ2-7; clone_size: many; v_call: TRBV2; d_call: NA; cdr3_nt: TGTGCCAGCAGTAAAGAATACGAGCAGTACTTC; cdr3_aa: CASSKEYEQYF
j_call: TRBJ2-2; clone_size: many; v_call: TRBV11-2; d_call: TRBD2; cdr3_nt: TGTGCCAGCAGCTTACTAGCGGGAGGCGGGGAGCTGTTTTTT; cdr3_aa: CASSLLAGGGELFF
j_call: TRBJ2-7; clone_size: NA; v_call: TRBV27; d_call: TRBD2; cdr3_nt: TGTGCCAGCAGGCTAGCGGGAGACGGGTCCTACGAGCAGTACTTC; cdr3_aa: CASRLAGDGSYEQYF
j_call: TRBJ1-6; clone_size: few; v_call: TRBV2; d_call: TRBD1; cdr3_nt: TGTGCCAGCAGCGCCTGGACAGGGGGCGCGGATTCACCCCTCCACTTT; cdr3_aa: CASSAWTGGADSPLHF
j_call: TRBJ1-1; clone_size: NA; v_call: TRBV7-3; d_call: TRBD1; cdr3_nt: TGTGCCAGCAGCCACCTGACAGGGGGGGACACTGAAGCTTTCTTT; cdr3_aa: CASSHLTGGDTEAFF
j_call: TRBJ1-1; clone_size: NA; v_call: TRBV12-3/TRBV12-4; d_call: NA; cdr3_nt: TGTGCCAGCAGTTCCAACATACAGGGCGGCACTGAAGCTTTCTTT; cdr3_aa: CASSSNIQGGTEAFF
j_call: TRBJ1-1; clone_size: few; v_call: TRBV24-1; d_call: TRBD1; cdr3_nt: TGTGCCACTCAAACGGCCGGGACAGGGCGCACTGAAGCTTTCTTT; cdr3_aa: CATQTAGTGRTEAFF
j_call: TRBJ2-2; clone_size: once; v_call: TRBV7-9; d_call: NA; cdr3_nt: TGTGCCAGCAGCCAATTCCGGGATATTACCGGGGAGCTGTTTTTT; cdr3_aa: CASSQFRDITGELFF
j_call: TRBJ2-7; clone_size: few; v_call: TRBV6-1; d_call: NA; cdr3_nt: TGTGCCAGCAGTGAAGTTGAGAGCTCCTACGAGCAGTACTTC; cdr3_aa: CASSEVESSYEQYF